This is a list of T cell receptor beta chains from one sample in a study of shared clonotypes between healthy human individuals. The assay was immunoSEQ multiplex PCR, and TCRdb's table has in-frame clones only and misses some. The table includes under 1,100,000 clones, approximately 80% detected once. Sequencing was carried out using memory CD4+ T cells from PBMCs. The source is a man in his late teens or twenties in good health. Some clones in this sample may be carry-over from other donors' samples. Both conserved end residues are part of each CDR3. A D gene is named only where the DNA matches it firmly. Clone size appears in some rows only: once, few, many, or a class for an expanded clone.

-,TRBJ1-2,-,TRBV5-1,CASSLVGPPNGNYGYTF,TGCGCCAGCAGCTTGGTCGGACCCCCAAACGGAAACTATGGCTACACCTTC
TRBD1,TRBJ2-7,-,TRBV30,CAWNADRGRTYF,TGTGCCTGGAATGCGGACAGGGGGCGAACGTACTTC
TRBD2,TRBJ2-1,once,TRBV7-2,CASSLAWAGARTYNEQFF,TGTGCCAGCAGCTTAGCATGGGCGGGAGCCCGTACCTACAATGAGCAGTTCTTC
TRBD2,TRBJ2-1,-,TRBV5-1,CASSREAGNNEQFF,TGCGCCAGCTCGAGGGAAGCGGGAAACAATGAGCAGTTCTTC
TRBD1,TRBJ1-2,-,TRBV15,CATSRDRDRDYGYTF,TGTGCCACCAGCAGAGATCGGGACAGGGACTATGGCTACACCTTC
TRBD2,TRBJ2-1,-,TRBV18,CASSRLAGAYNEQFF,TGTGCCAGCTCACGACTAGCGGGAGCCTACAATGAGCAGTTCTTC
-,TRBJ1-1,once,TRBV11-1,CASSSWTAPFF,TGTGCCAGCAGCAGTTGGACGGCTCCTTTCTTT
TRBD1,TRBJ1-1,many,TRBV28,CASSPLHQRRDRDGERAFF,TGTGCCAGCAGTCCCCTCCATCAGCGCCGGGACAGGGATGGTGAACGAGCTTTCTTT
-,TRBJ1-1,-,TRBV25-1,CASSDSHLEYSSEAFF,TGTGCCAGCAGTGACTCCCACCTTGAGTATTCCTCTGAAGCTTTCTTT
-,TRBJ2-5,-,TRBV5-4,CASSPLLIGGGSGETQYF,TGTGCCAGCAGCCCACTATTGATCGGAGGGGGCTCGGGGGAGACCCAGTACTTC
-,TRBJ1-2,few,TRBV6-4,CASSDGSYGYTF,TGTGCCAGCAGTGATGGCAGCTATGGCTACACCTTC
-,TRBJ2-7,many,TRBV7-9,CASLRSGQGPYEQYF,TGTGCCAGCTTGCGGTCGGGGCAGGGGCCCTACGAGCAGTACTTC
-,TRBJ1-3,-,TRBV9,CASSGSGVGSGNTIYF,TGTGCCAGCAGCGGTTCTGGTGTGGGATCTGGAAACACCATATATTTT
-,TRBJ2-3,-,TRBV11-2,CASSFVIVATDTQYF,TGTGCCAGCAGCTTCGTCATAGTAGCCACAGATACGCAGTATTTT
-,TRBJ2-5,-,TRBV5-1,CASSRGQETQYF,TGCGCCAGCAGCAGGGGCCAAGAGACCCAGTACTTC
-,TRBJ1-1,-,TRBV28,CASSPRGGRDPEAFF,TGTGCCAGCAGTCCGCGGGGAGGGAGGGATCCTGAAGCTTTCTTT